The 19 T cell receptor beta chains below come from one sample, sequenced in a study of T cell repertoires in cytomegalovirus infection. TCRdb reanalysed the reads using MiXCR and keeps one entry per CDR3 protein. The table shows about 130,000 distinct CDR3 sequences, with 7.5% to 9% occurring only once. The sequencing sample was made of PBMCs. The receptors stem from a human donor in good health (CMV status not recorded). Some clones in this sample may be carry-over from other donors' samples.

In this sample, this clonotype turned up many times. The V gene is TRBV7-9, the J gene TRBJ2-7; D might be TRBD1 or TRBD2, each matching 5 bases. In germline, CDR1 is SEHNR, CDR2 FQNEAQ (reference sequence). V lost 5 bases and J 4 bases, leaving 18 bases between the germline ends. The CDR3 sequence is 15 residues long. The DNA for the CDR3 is TGTGCCAGCAGCCTTGAAGCCGGGACGGAGTACGAGCAGTACTTC. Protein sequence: CASSLEAGTEYEQYF. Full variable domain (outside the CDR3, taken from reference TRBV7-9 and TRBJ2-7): DTGVSQNPRHKITKRGQNVTFRCDPISEHNRLYWYRQTLGQGPEFLTYFQNEAQLEKSRLLSDRFSAERPKGSFSTLEIQRTEQGDSAMYLCASSLEAGTEYEQYFGPGTRLTVT.

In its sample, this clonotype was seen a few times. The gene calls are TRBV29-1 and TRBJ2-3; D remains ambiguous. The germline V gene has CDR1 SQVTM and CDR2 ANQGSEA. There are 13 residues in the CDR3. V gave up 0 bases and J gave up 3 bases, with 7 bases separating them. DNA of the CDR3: TGCAGCGTTGAAGATCGTGTGACAGATACGCAGTATTTT. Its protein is CSVEDRVTDTQYF.

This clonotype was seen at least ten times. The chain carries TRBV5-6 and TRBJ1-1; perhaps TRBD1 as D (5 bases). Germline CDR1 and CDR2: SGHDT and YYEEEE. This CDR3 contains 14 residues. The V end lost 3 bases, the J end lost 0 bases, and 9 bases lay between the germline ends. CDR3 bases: TGTGCCAGCAGCTCGGGACTCTTGAACACTGAAGCTTTCTTT. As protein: CASSSGLLNTEAFF.

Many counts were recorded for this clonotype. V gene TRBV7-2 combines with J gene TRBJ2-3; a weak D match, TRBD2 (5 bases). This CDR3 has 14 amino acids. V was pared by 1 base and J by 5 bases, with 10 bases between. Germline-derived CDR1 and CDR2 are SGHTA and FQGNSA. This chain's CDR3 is CASSLERGLDTQYF. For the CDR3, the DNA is TGTGCCAGCAGCTTAGAACGGGGTCTAGATACGCAGTATTTT.

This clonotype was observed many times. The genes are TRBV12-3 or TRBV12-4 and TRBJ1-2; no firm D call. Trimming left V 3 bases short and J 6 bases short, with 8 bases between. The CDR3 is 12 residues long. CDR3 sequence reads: CASSFLGDGYTF. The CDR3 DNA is TGTGCCAGCAGTTTTCTCGGCGATGGCTACACCTTC.

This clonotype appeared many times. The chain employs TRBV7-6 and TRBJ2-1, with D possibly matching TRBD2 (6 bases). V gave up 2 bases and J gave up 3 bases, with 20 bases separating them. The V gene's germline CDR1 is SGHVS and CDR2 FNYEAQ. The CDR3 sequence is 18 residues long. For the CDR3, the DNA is TGTGCCAGCAGCTTATATAGTAGCGACGGAGGGTTCTACAATGAGCAGTTCTTC. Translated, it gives CASSLYSSDGGFYNEQFF.

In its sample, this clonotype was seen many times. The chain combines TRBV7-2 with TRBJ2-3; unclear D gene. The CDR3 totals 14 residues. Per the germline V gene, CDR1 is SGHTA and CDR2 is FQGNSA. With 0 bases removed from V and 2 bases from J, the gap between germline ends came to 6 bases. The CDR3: CASSLAGPTDTQYF. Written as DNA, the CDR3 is TGTGCCAGCAGCTTAGCCGGGCCCACAGATACGCAGTATTTT.

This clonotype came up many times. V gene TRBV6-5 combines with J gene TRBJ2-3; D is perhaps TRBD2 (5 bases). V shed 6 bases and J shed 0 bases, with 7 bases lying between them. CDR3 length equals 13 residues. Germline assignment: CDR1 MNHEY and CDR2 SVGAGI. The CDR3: CASSRGSTDTQYF. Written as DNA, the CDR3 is TGTGCCAGCAGCCGCGGGAGCACAGATACGCAGTATTTT.

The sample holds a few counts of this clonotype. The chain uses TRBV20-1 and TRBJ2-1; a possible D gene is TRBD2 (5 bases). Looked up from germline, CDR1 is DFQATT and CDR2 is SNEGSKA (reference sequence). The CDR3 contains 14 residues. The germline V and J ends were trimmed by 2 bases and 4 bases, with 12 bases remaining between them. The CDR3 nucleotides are TGCAGTGCTAGACAAACGGCGGGTTACAATGAGCAGTTCTTC. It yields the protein CSARQTAGYNEQFF.

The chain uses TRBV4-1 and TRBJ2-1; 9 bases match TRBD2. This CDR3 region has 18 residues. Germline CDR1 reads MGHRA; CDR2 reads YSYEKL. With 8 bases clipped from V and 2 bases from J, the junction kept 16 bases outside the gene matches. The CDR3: CASARRGGASGTYNEQFF. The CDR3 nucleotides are TGCGCCAGCGCGCGGCGCGGTGGGGCTAGCGGGACCTACAATGAGCAGTTCTTC.

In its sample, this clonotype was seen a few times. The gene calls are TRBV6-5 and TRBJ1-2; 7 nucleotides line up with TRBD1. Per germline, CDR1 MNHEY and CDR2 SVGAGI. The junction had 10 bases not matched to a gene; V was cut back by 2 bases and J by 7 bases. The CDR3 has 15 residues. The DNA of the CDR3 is TGTGCCAGCAGTTACGACCCAGGGGGAGTGGGTGGCTACACCTTC. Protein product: CASSYDPGGVGGYTF.

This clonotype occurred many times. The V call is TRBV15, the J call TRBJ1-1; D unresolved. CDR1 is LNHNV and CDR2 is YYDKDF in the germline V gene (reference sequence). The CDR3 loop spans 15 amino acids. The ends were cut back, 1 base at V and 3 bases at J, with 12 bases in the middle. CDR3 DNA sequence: TGTGCCACCAGCAGAGGTGGCGGAGTAGACACTGAAGCTTTCTTT. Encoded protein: CATSRGGGVDTEAFF.

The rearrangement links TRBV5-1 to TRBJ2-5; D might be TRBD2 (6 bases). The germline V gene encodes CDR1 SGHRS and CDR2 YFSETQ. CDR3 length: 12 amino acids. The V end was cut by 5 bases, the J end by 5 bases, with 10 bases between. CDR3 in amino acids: CASRGGGETQYF. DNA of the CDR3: TGCGCCAGCAGGGGCGGAGGGGAGACCCAGTACTTC.

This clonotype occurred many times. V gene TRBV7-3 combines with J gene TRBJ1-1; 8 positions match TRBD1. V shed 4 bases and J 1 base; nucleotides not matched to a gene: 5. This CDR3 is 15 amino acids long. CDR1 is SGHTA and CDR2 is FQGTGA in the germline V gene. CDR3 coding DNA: TGTGCCAGCAGCTATTCCGGGACAGGGAACACTGAAGCTTTCTTT. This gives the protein CASSYSGTGNTEAFF.

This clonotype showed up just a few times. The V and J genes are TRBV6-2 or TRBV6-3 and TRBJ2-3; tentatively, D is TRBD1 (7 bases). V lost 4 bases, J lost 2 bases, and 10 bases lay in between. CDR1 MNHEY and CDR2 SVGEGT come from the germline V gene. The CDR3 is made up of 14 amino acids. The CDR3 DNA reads TGTGCCAGCAGTTTGGAGGGGGCCACAGATACGCAGTATTTT. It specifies CASSLEGATDTQYF.

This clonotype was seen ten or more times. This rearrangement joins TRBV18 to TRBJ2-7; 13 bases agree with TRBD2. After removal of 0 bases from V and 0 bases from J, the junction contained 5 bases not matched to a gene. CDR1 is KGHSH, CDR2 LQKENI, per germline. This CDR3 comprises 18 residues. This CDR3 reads CASSPPTSGGASSYEQYF. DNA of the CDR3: TGTGCCAGCTCACCACCAACTAGCGGGGGGGCATCCTCCTACGAGCAGTACTTC.

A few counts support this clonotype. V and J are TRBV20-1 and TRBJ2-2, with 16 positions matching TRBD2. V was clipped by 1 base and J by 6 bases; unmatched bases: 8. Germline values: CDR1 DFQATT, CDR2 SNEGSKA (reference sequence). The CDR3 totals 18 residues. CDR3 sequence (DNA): TGCAGTGCTAGAGCCCTAGGGACTAGCGGGGGGGCACCCGGGGAGCTGTTTTTT. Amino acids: CSARALGTSGGAPGELFF.

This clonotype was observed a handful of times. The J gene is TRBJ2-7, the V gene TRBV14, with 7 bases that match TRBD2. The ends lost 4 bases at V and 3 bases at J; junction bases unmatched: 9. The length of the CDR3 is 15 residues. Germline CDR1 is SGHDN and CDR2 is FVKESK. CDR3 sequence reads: CASSPNWTGGYEQYF. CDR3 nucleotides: TGTGCCAGCAGCCCCAATTGGACGGGGGGCTACGAGCAGTACTTC. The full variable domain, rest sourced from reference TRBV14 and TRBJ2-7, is EAGVTQFPSHSVIEKGQTVTLRCDPISGHDNLYWYRRVMGKEIKFLLHFVKESKQDESGMPNNRFLAERTGGTYSTLKVQPAELEDSGVYFCASSPNWTGGYEQYFGPGTRLTVT.

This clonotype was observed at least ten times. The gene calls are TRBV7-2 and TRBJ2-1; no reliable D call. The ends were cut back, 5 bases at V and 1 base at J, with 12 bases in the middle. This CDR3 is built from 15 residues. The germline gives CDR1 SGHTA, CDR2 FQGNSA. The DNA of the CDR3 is TGTGCCAGCAGCGTCCTGGCCCTGTCCTACAATGAGCAGTTCTTC. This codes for CASSVLALSYNEQFF. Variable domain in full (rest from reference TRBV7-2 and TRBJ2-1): GAGVSQSPSNKVTEKGKDVELRCDPISGHTALYWYRQSLGQGLEFLIYFQGNSAPDKSGLPSDRFSAERTGGSVSTLTIQRTQQEDSAVYLCASSVLALSYNEQFFGPGTRLTVL.